This TCR beta chain was identified in a study of cytomegalovirus exposure and HLA in healthy donors. Study outcomes and limitations: Association of 16,951 TCR beta sequences with HLA alleles was found at 0.05 false discovery rate in a later analysis.

PCR employed 60 Vbeta and 13 Jbeta primers. Profiling relied on immunoSEQ multiplex PCR, and the TCRdb table lists in-frame clones only, not all of them. The table lists 100,000 to 120,000 clones, over 60% of them singletons, with roughly 8.3% in the top ten. This clone was seen a few times. Antigen: not known. Germline V gene lookup returns CDR1 SEHNR and CDR2 FQNEAQ (reference sequence). CDR3 length equals 15 residues. V lost 2 bases, J lost 1 base, and 4 bases stayed unmatched. This TCR was sampled from a man younger than 35 in good health and CMV-seropositive. Input material: PBMCs. This chain uses TRBV7-9 with TRBJ2-7; 8 bases agree with TRBD1. The CDR3 coding sequence is TGTGCCAGCAGCTTAATCGGACAGGGATCCTACGAGCAGTACTTC. Translation gives CASSLIGQGSYEQYF.